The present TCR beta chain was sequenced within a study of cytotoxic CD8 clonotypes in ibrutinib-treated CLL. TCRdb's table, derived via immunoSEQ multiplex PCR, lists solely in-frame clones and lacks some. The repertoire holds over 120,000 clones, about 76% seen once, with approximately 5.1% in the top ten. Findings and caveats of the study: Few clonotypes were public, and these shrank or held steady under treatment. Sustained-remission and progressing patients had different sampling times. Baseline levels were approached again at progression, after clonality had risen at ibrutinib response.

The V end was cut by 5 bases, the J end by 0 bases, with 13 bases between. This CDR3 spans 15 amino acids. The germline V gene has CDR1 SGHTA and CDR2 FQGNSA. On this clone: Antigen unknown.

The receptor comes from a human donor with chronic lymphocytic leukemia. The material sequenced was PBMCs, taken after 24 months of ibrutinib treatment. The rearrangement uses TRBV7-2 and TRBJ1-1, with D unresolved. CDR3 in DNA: TGTGCCAGCAGCCCCCCGGGGATGCTGAACACTGAAGCTTTCTTT. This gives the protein CASSPPGMLNTEAFF.